Each of the 18 T cell receptor beta chains below was sequenced from the same sample in a study of CD8+ T cells in alopecia areata. Treatment given: oral pan-JAK inhibitor, 5-10 mg twice daily. Reverse transcription of extracted RNA yielded cDNA, which provided the sequencing template. Assay: immunoSEQ multiplex PCR; the TCRdb copy retains only in-frame clones and omits some. Of nearly 200,000 clones in the sample, 58% were seen once. The sample consisted of CD4+ T cells sorted from blood, taken at week 24, from a patient treated with tofacitinib. The receptors derive from a human donor with alopecia areata.

The gene calls are TRBV5-4 and TRBJ2-1; D could derive from TRBD1 or TRBD2 (6 bases each). Germline loops: CDR1 SGHNT, CDR2 YYREEE (reference sequence). The CDR3 is made up of 16 amino acids. V was clipped by 1 base and J by 0 bases, with 11 bases between them. Here the CDR3 reads CASSLWGAVSYNEQFF. CDR3 in DNA: TGTGCCAGCAGCTTGTGGGGGGCGGTCTCCTACAATGAGCAGTTCTTC.

The rearrangement links TRBV7-9 to TRBJ1-1; D gene uncertain. This CDR3 spans 14 amino acids. CDR1 SEHNR and CDR2 FQNEAQ come from the germline V gene (reference sequence). Deletions cut 4 bases from V and 4 bases from J, with 13 bases between. CDR3 in DNA: TGTGCCAGCAGCTCGGACGGGAGTGGCACTGAAGCTTTCTTT. This codes for CASSSDGSGTEAFF.

The chain joins TRBV7-2 to TRBJ1-1; D may be TRBD1 (6 bases). Trimming removed 5 bases at V and 1 base at J, with 8 bases between. CDR1 SGHTA and CDR2 FQGNSA come from the germline V gene. The CDR3 is 13 residues long. CDR3 protein: CASSVQGNTEAFF. The CDR3 region has the DNA TGTGCCAGCAGCGTACAGGGGAACACTGAAGCTTTCTTT. Full variable domain (outside the CDR3, taken from reference TRBV7-2 and TRBJ1-1): GAGVSQSPSNKVTEKGKDVELRCDPISGHTALYWYRQSLGQGLEFLIYFQGNSAPDKSGLPSDRFSAERTGGSVSTLTIQRTQQEDSAVYLCASSVQGNTEAFFGQGTRLTVV.

This clone was observed once. This sequence joins TRBV30 and TRBJ1-1, with D hard to call. This CDR3 has 13 amino acids. CDR1 and CDR2 (germline): GTSNPN, SVGIG (reference sequence). The V end was cut by 0 bases, the J end by 1 base, with 6 bases between. Here the CDR3 DNA reads TGTGCCTGGAGTGTACAACCGAACACTGAAGCTTTCTTT. Its translation: CAWSVQPNTEAFF.

The rearrangement joins TRBV9 to TRBJ2-1, with D possibly being TRBD2 (6 bases). The CDR3 totals 13 residues. Germline values: CDR1 SGDLS, CDR2 YYNGEE. Trimming removed 4 bases at V and 9 bases at J, with 14 bases between. CDR3 residues: CASSSSGLGEQFF. The DNA of the CDR3 is TGTGCCAGCAGCTCCAGCGGGCTCGGTGAGCAGTTCTTC.

This chain connects TRBV4-3 to TRBJ2-3, with a tentative D call TRBD1 (5 bases). The CDR3 runs to 15 residues. From germline, CDR1 is LGHNA and CDR2 YSLEER. V lost 4 bases and J lost 3, with 14 bases in between. The CDR3 here is CASSLEPSGTDTQYF. DNA of the CDR3: TGCGCCAGCAGCCTCGAACCATCAGGGACAGATACGCAGTATTTT.

V and J are TRBV19 and TRBJ1-1, with a weak D call TRBD1 (6 bases). Trimming stripped 5 bases from V and 3 bases from J, with 16 bases between. The length of the CDR3 is 15 residues. Looked up from germline, CDR1 is LNHDA and CDR2 is SQIVND (reference sequence). The CDR3 region has the DNA TGTGCCAGTAGTGGTCGACAGGTTCAATACACTGAAGCTTTCTTT. Amino acids: CASSGRQVQYTEAFF.

A word on this clone: The same CDR3 is also encoded by other DNA sequences in this sample. This chain connects TRBV20-1 to TRBJ2-5; unclear D gene. The V end was cut by 6 bases, the J end by 5 bases, with 4 bases between. CDR1 DFQATT and CDR2 SNEGSKA come from the germline V gene (reference sequence). The CDR3 contains 9 residues. The CDR3 DNA reads as TGCAGTGCAGGCGAGACCCAGTACTTC. The encoded protein is CSAGETQYF.

The V gene is TRBV29-1, the J gene TRBJ1-1; the D is unclear. CDR1 and CDR2 (germline): SQVTM, ANQGSEA. Trimming left V 2 bases short and J 1 base short, with 11 bases between. This CDR3 comprises 14 residues. The CDR3 coding sequence is TGCAGCGTTGAACCCCGCGCAGGGAACACTGAAGCTTTCTTT. Amino acid sequence: CSVEPRAGNTEAFF.

This chain connects TRBV18 to TRBJ2-7; 7 nucleotides agree with TRBD1. The CDR3 runs 16 residues. Germline V gene data show CDR1 as KGHSH and CDR2 as LQKENI. Losses at the gene ends were 3 bases for V and 3 bases for J; bases not matched to a gene: 11. This CDR3 is CASSPIMGQTNYEQYF. The DNA of the CDR3 is TGTGCCAGCTCACCGATAATGGGACAGACCAACTACGAGCAGTACTTC.

This clone is a singleton in its sample. The CDR3 DNA follows: TGTGCCAGCAGCCGACGGGACGGACCGGAGCAGTACTTC. Translated: CASSRRDGPEQYF. The chain employs TRBV7-6 and TRBJ2-7, with D perhaps given as TRBD1 or TRBD2 (5 bases each). Germline assignment: CDR1 SGHVS and CDR2 FNYEAQ. The germline V and J ends were trimmed by 5 bases and 7 bases, with 15 bases remaining between them. This CDR3 comprises 13 residues.

This sequence joins TRBV28 and TRBJ1-6; D gene ambiguous. The CDR3 consists of 12 residues. Germline V gene data show CDR1 as MDHEN and CDR2 as SYDVKM. V gave up 6 bases and J gave up 5 bases, with 5 bases separating them. The CDR3 loop is CASRRNNSPLHF. In DNA, the CDR3 is TGTGCCAGCAGACGTAATAATTCACCCCTCCACTTT.

The chain couples TRBV20-1 to TRBJ2-7; no clear D. Germline V gene sequence: CDR1 DFQATT, CDR2 SNEGSKA (reference sequence). There are 11 residues in the CDR3. V lost 7 bases to trimming and J lost 5 bases, with 12 bases between them. The CDR3 sequence is CSEARFDEQYF. For the CDR3, the DNA is TGCAGTGAGGCCAGGTTCGACGAGCAGTACTTC.

The chain has TRBV7-9 and TRBJ1-2; the D is unclear. The V end lost 5 bases, the J end lost 8 bases, and 15 bases lay between the germline ends. The CDR3 runs to 13 residues. CDR1 and CDR2 (germline): SEHNR, FQNEAQ (reference sequence). The CDR3 DNA is TGTGCCAGCAGCCTGGGCCCCGCAGGCGGCTACACCTTC. The encoded protein is CASSLGPAGGYTF. The full variable domain, with the rest looked up from reference TRBV7-9 and TRBJ1-2, is DTGVSQNPRHKITKRGQNVTFRCDPISEHNRLYWYRQTLGQGPEFLTYFQNEAQLEKSRLLSDRFSAERPKGSFSTLEIQRTEQGDSAMYLCASSLGPAGGYTFGSGTRLTVV.

The genes are TRBV19 and TRBJ2-5, with TRBD1 matching over 7 bases. CDR3 size: 14 residues. Germline loops: CDR1 LNHDA, CDR2 SQIVND (reference sequence). Trimming removed 7 bases from V and 1 base from J; junction bases left unmatched: 6. The CDR3 sequence is CASKGWDSQETQYF. Written as DNA, the CDR3 is TGTGCCAGTAAGGGATGGGACAGCCAAGAGACCCAGTACTTC. The complete variable domain, with remaining parts taken from reference TRBV19 and TRBJ2-5, reads DGGITQSPKYLFRKEGQNVTLSCEQNLNHDAMYWYRQDPGQGLRLIYYSQIVNDFQKGDIAEGYSVSREKKESFPLTVTSAQKNPTAFYLCASKGWDSQETQYFGPGTRLLVL.

The chain links TRBV14 to TRBJ2-2; D unclear. This CDR3 region has 16 residues. Germline V gene sequence: CDR1 SGHDN, CDR2 FVKESK. V was shortened by 1 base and J by 5 bases, with 14 bases between the two germline ends. The DNA for the CDR3 is TGTGCCAGCAGCCAAGGGACGATTTCGAGAACCGGGGAGCTGTTTTTT. This translates into CASSQGTISRTGELFF.

This clone was detected a few times. The chain carries TRBV2 and TRBJ1-1, with TRBD1 identical over 7 bases. The CDR3 is 15 amino acids. Germline V gene sequence: CDR1 SNHLY, CDR2 FYNNEI. With 5 bases clipped from V and 5 bases from J, the junction kept 11 bases outside the gene matches. The CDR3 sequence: CASSIGRGYRTEAFF. Here the CDR3 DNA reads TGTGCCAGCAGTATCGGCAGGGGGTACAGAACTGAAGCTTTCTTT.

The genes are TRBV5-4 and TRBJ2-7, with 10 bases identical to TRBD1. The J segment lost 2 bases and the V segment lost 4 bases, leaving 3 bases of the junction unmatched. Germline V gene data show CDR1 as SGHNT and CDR2 as YYREEE (reference sequence). This CDR3 is 14 amino acids long. CDR3 DNA: TGTGCCAGCAGCAAGGGACAGGGGACCTACGAGCAGTACTTC. Its translation: CASSKGQGTYEQYF.